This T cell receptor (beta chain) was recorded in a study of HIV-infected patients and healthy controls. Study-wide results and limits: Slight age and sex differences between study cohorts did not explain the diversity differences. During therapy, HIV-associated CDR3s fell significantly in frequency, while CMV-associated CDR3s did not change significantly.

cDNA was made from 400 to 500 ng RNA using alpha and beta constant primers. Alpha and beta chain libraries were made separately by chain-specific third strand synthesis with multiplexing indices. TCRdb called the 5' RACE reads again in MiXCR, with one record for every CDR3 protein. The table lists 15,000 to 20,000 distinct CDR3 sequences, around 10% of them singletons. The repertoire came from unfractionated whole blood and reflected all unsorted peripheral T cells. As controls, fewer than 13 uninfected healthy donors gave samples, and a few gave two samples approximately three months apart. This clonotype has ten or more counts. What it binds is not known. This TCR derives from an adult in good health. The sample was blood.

The CDR3 sequence is CASSQTHEQYF. In DNA, the CDR3 is TGTGCCAGCAGCCAGACCCACGAGCAGTACTTC. V and J are TRBV3-1 and TRBJ2-7; no definite D call. The V end was cut by 3 bases, the J end by 5 bases, with 5 bases between. Germline V lookup: CDR1 LGHDT, CDR2 YNNKEL (reference sequence). The CDR3 has 11 residues.